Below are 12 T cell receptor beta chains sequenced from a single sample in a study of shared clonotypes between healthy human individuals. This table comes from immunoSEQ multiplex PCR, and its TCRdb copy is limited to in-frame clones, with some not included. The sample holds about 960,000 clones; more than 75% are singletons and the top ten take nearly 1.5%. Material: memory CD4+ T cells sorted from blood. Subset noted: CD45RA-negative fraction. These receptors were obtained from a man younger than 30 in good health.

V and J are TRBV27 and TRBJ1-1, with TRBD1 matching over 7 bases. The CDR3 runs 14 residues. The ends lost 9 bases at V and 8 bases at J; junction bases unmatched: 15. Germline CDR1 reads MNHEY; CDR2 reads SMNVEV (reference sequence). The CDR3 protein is CASSFGTATTEAFF. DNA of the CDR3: TGTGCCAGTTCTTTCGGGACAGCTACAACGGAAGCTTTCTTT.

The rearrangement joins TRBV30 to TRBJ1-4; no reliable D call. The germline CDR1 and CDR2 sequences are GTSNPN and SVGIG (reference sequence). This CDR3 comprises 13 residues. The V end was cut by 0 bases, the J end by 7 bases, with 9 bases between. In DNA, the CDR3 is TGTGCCTGGAGTGTAGAAAGGGCTGAAAAACTGTTTTTT. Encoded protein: CAWSVERAEKLFF.

The CDR3 loop reads CASSVRDYSQFF. The CDR3 DNA follows: TGTGCCAGCAGTGTCCGGGATTATTCGCAGTTCTTC. The chain carries TRBV6-1 and TRBJ2-1; the D gene is possibly TRBD2 (5 bases). Germline lookup yields CDR1 MNHNS and CDR2 SASEGT. V was cut by 4 bases and J by 12 bases, with 13 bases left in between. The CDR3 sequence is 12 residues long.

The CDR3 region is CASSKGGGYGYTF. The CDR3 region has the DNA TGTGCCAGCAGCAAGGGGGGCGGGTATGGCTACACCTTC. V usage is TRBV5-4 and J usage is TRBJ1-2; D is possibly TRBD1 (6 bases). The CDR3 length is 13 residues. V was shortened by 4 bases and J by 5 bases, with 12 bases between the two germline ends. CDR1 and CDR2 from the germline V gene are SGHNT and YYREEE (reference sequence).

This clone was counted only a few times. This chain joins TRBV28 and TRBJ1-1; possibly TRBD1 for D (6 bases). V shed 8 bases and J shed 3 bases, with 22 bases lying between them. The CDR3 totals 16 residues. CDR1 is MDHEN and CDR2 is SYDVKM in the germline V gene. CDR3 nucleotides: TGTGCCAGCCTCGCAGGGGTAAGGTATATGGACACTGAAGCTTTCTTT. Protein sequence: CASLAGVRYMDTEAFF.

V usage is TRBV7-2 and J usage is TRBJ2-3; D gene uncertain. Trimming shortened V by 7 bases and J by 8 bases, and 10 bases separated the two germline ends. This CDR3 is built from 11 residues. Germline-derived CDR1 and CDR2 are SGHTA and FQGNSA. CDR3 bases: TGTGCCAGCATATCTGGACCTACGCAGTATTTT. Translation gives CASISGPTQYF.

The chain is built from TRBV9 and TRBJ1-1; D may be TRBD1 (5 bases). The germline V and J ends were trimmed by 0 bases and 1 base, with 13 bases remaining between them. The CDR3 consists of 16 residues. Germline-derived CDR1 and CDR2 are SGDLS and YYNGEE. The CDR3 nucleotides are TGTGCCAGCAGCGTAGCCGCCGGACATGGGAACACTGAAGCTTTCTTT. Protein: CASSVAAGHGNTEAFF.

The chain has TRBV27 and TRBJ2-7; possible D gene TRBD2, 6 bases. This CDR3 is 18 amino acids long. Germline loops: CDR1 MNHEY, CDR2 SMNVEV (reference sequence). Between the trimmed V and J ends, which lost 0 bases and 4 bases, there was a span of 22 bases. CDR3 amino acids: CASSLSRGGTSGRYEQYF. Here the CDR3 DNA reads TGTGCCAGCAGTTTATCTAGGGGAGGAACCTCGGGGAGATACGAGCAGTACTTC.

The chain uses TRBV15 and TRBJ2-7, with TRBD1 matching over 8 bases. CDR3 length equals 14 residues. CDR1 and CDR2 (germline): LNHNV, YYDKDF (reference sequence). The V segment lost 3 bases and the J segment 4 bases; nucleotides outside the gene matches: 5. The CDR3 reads CATSRGQDTYEQYF. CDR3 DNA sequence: TGTGCCACCAGCAGGGGACAGGACACGTACGAGCAGTACTTC.

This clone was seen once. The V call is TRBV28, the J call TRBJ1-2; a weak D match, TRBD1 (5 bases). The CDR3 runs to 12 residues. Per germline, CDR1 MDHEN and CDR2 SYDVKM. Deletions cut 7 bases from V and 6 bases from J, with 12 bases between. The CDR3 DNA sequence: TGTGCCAGCACCCAGGGAATGGATGGCTACACCTTC. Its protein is CASTQGMDGYTF.

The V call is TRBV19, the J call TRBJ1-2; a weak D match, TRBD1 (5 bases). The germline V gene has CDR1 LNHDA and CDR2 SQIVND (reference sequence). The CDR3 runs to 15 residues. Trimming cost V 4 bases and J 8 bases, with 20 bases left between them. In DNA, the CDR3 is TGTGCCAGTAGTAGCTACAGAGCCGGGGGAGACGGCTACACCTTC. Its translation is CASSSYRAGGDGYTF.

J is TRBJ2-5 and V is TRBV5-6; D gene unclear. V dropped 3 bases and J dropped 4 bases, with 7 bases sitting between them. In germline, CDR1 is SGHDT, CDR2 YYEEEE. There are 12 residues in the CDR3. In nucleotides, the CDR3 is TGTGCCAGCAGCTCTACCCTAGAGACCCAGTACTTC. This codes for CASSSTLETQYF.